This T cell receptor beta chain was identified in a study of control samples from healthy donors and cancer patients. The CDR3 consists of 14 residues. V was pared by 0 bases and J by 3 bases, with 2 bases of the junction left unmatched. Repertoires were generated with immunoSEQ multiplex PCR, while TCRdb's copy carries only in-frame clones and drops some. Among some 130,000 clones listed, approximately 90% were seen once. The source of this sequence is a woman between 25 and 40 years old in good health. The material sequenced was blood. V and J are TRBV5-3 and TRBJ2-7; 8 positions match TRBD2. TRBV5-3 is noted as an ORF with a role that remains uncertain. The CDR3 DNA sequence: TGTGCCAGAAGCTTGGCGGGAGGGTACTACGAGCAGTACTTC. It translates to CARSLAGGYYEQYF.